These 14 T cell receptor beta chains were all obtained from the same sample, sequenced in a study of cytomegalovirus exposure and HLA in healthy donors. PCR amplification relied on 60 Vbeta primers (plus 13 Jbeta primers). TCRdb's table, derived via immunoSEQ multiplex PCR, lists solely in-frame clones and lacks some. There are under 250,000 clones in the sample; approximately 85% occur only once, and about 2.2% lies in the top ten. The sample comprised PBMCs. These receptors were obtained from a woman between 50 and 59 years old in good health and CMV-seronegative.

The J gene is TRBJ2-2, the V gene TRBV18; 8 positions match TRBD2. Germline V gene sequence: CDR1 KGHSH, CDR2 LQKENI. The trim removed 3 bases at V and 0 bases at J, leaving 3 bases unmatched. This CDR3 is 16 amino acids long. Here the CDR3 reads CASSPTGLANTGELFF. The CDR3 region has the DNA TGTGCCAGCTCACCCACGGGACTAGCGAACACCGGGGAGCTGTTTTTT.

Concerning this clone itself: The sample has other DNA sequences that encode this CDR3 too. The chain joins TRBV28 to TRBJ1-1, with D possibly matching TRBD1 (5 bases). Germline V CDR1 and CDR2: MDHEN, SYDVKM. This CDR3 is built from 14 residues. Trimming cost V 6 bases and J 0 bases, with 11 bases left between them. The CDR3 loop reads CASSRGGVNTEAFF. The CDR3 nucleotides read TGTGCCAGCAGCCGGGGGGGGGTGAACACTGAAGCTTTCTTT. Looking up the rest from reference TRBV28 and TRBJ1-1 gives the full variable domain: DVKVTQSSRYLVKRTGEKVFLECVQDMDHENMFWYRQDPGLGLRLIYFSYDVKMKEKGDIPEGYSVSREKKERFSLILESASTNQTSMYLCASSRGGVNTEAFFGQGTRLTVV.

J is TRBJ1-2 and V is TRBV6-5, with D possibly TRBD1 on 6 matching bases. CDR3 length equals 15 residues. Trimming removed 7 bases from V and 6 bases from J, with 21 bases in between. Germline V lookup: CDR1 MNHEY, CDR2 SVGAGI. The CDR3 region has the DNA TGTGCCAGCACTTCGGCGGGGGGGGCTGGGGATGGCTACACCTTC. Its protein product is CASTSAGGAGDGYTF.

The rearrangement uses TRBV5-1 and TRBJ1-1; tentatively, D is TRBD1 (5 bases). Germline CDR1 and CDR2: SGHRS and YFSETQ. With 0 bases removed from V and 6 bases from J, the gap between germline ends came to 12 bases. This CDR3 has 14 residues. This CDR3 is CASSLEQGRPEAFF. The CDR3, as DNA: TGCGCCAGCAGCTTGGAGCAGGGTAGGCCTGAAGCTTTCTTT. The variable domain in full, completed from reference TRBV5-1 and TRBJ1-1, reads KAGVTQTPRYLIKTRGQQVTLSCSPISGHRSVSWYQQTPGQGLQFLFEYFSETQRNKGNFPGRFSGRQFSNSRSEMNVSTLELGDSALYLCASSLEQGRPEAFFGQGTRLTVV.

The rearrangement joins TRBV6-5 to TRBJ2-5; D uncertain. Trimming left V 6 bases short and J 5 bases short, with 13 bases between. The CDR3 runs to 13 residues. Germline V gene lookup returns CDR1 MNHEY and CDR2 SVGAGI. CDR3 amino acids: CASSPNSRETQYF. The DNA for the CDR3 is TGTGCCAGCAGCCCTAACTCTAGGGAGACCCAGTACTTC.

With regard to this clone: Other DNA sequences from this sample encode an identical CDR3 as well. The chain joins TRBV11-3 to TRBJ2-7; TRBD1 matches at 8 bases. The V gene's germline CDR1 is SGHNT and CDR2 YENEEA. There are 16 residues in the CDR3. Trimming removed 1 base from V and 2 bases from J; junction bases left unmatched: 7. CDR3 region: CASSLGTGQGPYEQYF. CDR3 DNA sequence: TGTGCCAGCAGCTTAGGGACAGGACAGGGACCCTACGAGCAGTACTTC.

The V and J genes are TRBV11-1 and TRBJ2-5, with TRBD1 matching over 9 bases. J lost 3 bases, V lost 5 bases, and 4 bases had no gene match. From germline, CDR1 is SGHAT and CDR2 FQDESV (reference sequence). The CDR3 sequence is 14 residues long. The CDR3 bases are TGTGCCAGCAGCCCGGGACAGGGTAAAGAGACCCAGTACTTC. As protein: CASSPGQGKETQYF.

This rearrangement joins TRBV6-5 to TRBJ2-2; D may be TRBD2 (7 bases). This CDR3 region has 14 residues. Between the trimmed V and J ends, which lost 7 bases and 7 bases, there was a span of 16 bases. Germline-derived CDR1 and CDR2 are MNHEY and SVGAGI. DNA for the CDR3: TGTGCCAGCAACAACCGGGGGGCTAGCGGGGAGCTGTTTTTT. The encoded protein is CASNNRGASGELFF.

The chain employs TRBV28 and TRBJ2-5, with D tentatively TRBD2 (5 bases). The V end was cut by 2 bases, the J end by 5 bases, with 15 bases between. Germline CDR1 is MDHEN and CDR2 is SYDVKM. The CDR3 has 15 amino acids. DNA for the CDR3: TGTGCCAGCAGTTTACCCGCGGGTAGCCGGGAGACCCAGTACTTC. Encoded protein: CASSLPAGSRETQYF.

The rearrangement joins TRBV9 to TRBJ2-1; D not certain. Germline V lookup: CDR1 SGDLS, CDR2 YYNGEE. This CDR3 is 13 amino acids long. V lost 4 bases and J 5 bases, leaving 10 bases between the germline ends. DNA for the CDR3: TGTGCCAGCAGCCCCCTGAGCCACAATGAGCAGTTCTTC. It codes for CASSPLSHNEQFF.

The chain recombines TRBV19 with TRBJ2-2; 8 bases match TRBD1. This CDR3 spans 14 amino acids. Germline-derived CDR1 and CDR2 are LNHDA and SQIVND (reference sequence). The V gene end was trimmed by 4 bases and the J gene end by 16 bases; junction bases not matched to a gene: 14. The CDR3 DNA sequence: TGTGCCAGTAGTAGTGCCGGGACAGGCAGGGAGTCGTTTTTT. It codes for CASSSAGTGRESFF.

J is TRBJ2-7 and V is TRBV27, with 8 bases lining up with TRBD1. The CDR3 length is 14 residues. Germline assignment: CDR1 MNHEY and CDR2 SMNVEV (reference sequence). Trimming cost V 4 bases and J 1 base; bases outside gene matches: 3. The CDR3 DNA reads as TGTGCCAGCAGTTCCGGACAGGGATCCTACGAGCAGTACTTC. As protein: CASSSGQGSYEQYF.

This clone turned up a few times. The chain links TRBV21-1 to TRBJ1-5. TRBV21-1 is a documented pseudogene. The CDR3 loop spans 13 amino acids. The CDR3 sequence: CASSPRPPSPQHF. The CDR3 DNA is TGTGCCAGCAGCCCCCGACCACCTAGTCCCCAGCATTTT.

V is TRBV27 and J is TRBJ1-4; 9 bases are a match to TRBD1. CDR1 and CDR2 from the germline V gene are MNHEY and SMNVEV (reference sequence). The CDR3 runs to 13 residues. J gave up 5 bases and V 5 bases, and 0 bases lay outside the gene matches. CDR3 bases: TGTGCCAGCAGTGACAGGGGGAATGAAAAACTGTTTTTT. Its protein product is CASSDRGNEKLFF.